The rows below give T cell receptor beta chains drawn from one sample of a study of regulatory T cells in long-lasting Graves disease. TCRdb passed the multiplex PCR reads through MiXCR, listing each CDR3 protein once. This table holds about 620,000 distinct CDR3 sequences, about 16% found once. This same sample was also part of a study on T cells in Graves' hyperthyroidism and ophthalmopathy.

Source: peripheral blood mononuclear cells (PBMCs), taken at new diagnosis, from a patient treated with antithyroid drugs. The receptors here all came from a woman younger than 45 with Graves disease. Each CDR3 is given with its conserved first and last residue. A D gene is named only where the DNA matches it firmly. The listing skips clone size in some rows; elsewhere it reads once, few, many or a size class.

D gene,J gene,clone size,V gene,CDR3 protein,CDR3 DNA
NA,TRBJ2-5,few,TRBV11-2,CASSPGLGAGTQYF,TGTGCCAGCAGCCCGGGGCTGGGAGCTGGGACCCAGTACTTC
NA,TRBJ2-5,many,TRBV7-2,CASSRSMTQYF,TGTGCCAGCAGCCGATCGATGACCCAGTACTTC
NA,TRBJ2-1,many,TRBV20-1,CSATTLRDEQFF,TGCAGTGCTACGACTCTCAGGGATGAGCAGTTCTTC
NA,TRBJ2-2,NA,TRBV14,CASSQEVPRYYGELFF,TGTGCCAGCAGCCAAGAGGTCCCACGATACTACGGGGAGCTGTTTTTT
NA,TRBJ2-3,few,TRBV29-1,CSVLSPDTQYF,TGCAGCGTCCTTTCCCCAGATACGCAGTATTTT
TRBD1,TRBJ2-2,NA,TRBV11-2,CASSWGTGATGELFF,TGTGCCAGCAGTTGGGGGACAGGGGCTACCGGGGAGCTGTTTTTT
NA,TRBJ1-2,many,TRBV9,CASSVQGAGYTF,TGTGCCAGCAGCGTACAGGGAGCTGGCTACACCTTC
NA,TRBJ1-2,NA,TRBV5-5,CASSLLGVIVYGYTF,TGTGCCAGCAGCTTGCTAGGTGTTATCGTCTATGGCTACACCTTC
NA,TRBJ2-1,many,TRBV12-3/TRBV12-4,CASKNPDPSSYNEQFF,TGTGCCAGCAAAAATCCGGACCCGAGCTCCTACAATGAGCAGTTCTTC
TRBD1,TRBJ1-5,many,TRBV28,CAFGTGDNQPQHF,TGTGCCTTCGGGACAGGGGATAATCAGCCCCAGCATTTT
TRBD2,TRBJ2-3,NA,TRBV28,CASRGLAGGSTDTQYF,TGTGCCAGCAGGGGACTAGCGGGAGGCTCCACAGATACGCAGTATTTT
NA,TRBJ2-7,many,TRBV20-1,CSARDRATFSYEQYF,TGCAGTGCTAGAGATCGTGCCACCTTCTCCTACGAGCAGTACTTC
TRBD1,TRBJ2-7,NA,TRBV11-2,CASSIQGALYEQYF,TGTGCCAGCAGCATTCAGGGGGCCCTCTACGAGCAGTACTTC
NA,TRBJ2-2,many,TRBV12-3/TRBV12-4,CALRLMPTGELFF,TGTGCCTTACGACTCATGCCCACCGGGGAGCTGTTTTTT
TRBD2,TRBJ2-6,few,TRBV28,CASSSGLAGVTGANVLTF,TGTGCCAGCAGTTCAGGACTAGCGGGAGTAACTGGGGCCAACGTCCTGACTTTC
NA,TRBJ1-3,many,TRBV6-5,CASSYSGGNTIYF,TGTGCCAGCAGTTACTCAGGGGGAAACACCATATATTTT
NA,TRBJ1-3,many,TRBV28,CASSSQPGDPAGNTIYF,TGTGCCAGCAGTTCACAACCGGGAGATCCCGCCGGAAACACCATATATTTT
TRBD1,TRBJ1-2,few,TRBV6-9,CASSSPTGRDYGYTF,TGTGCCAGCAGTTCCCCGACAGGGCGGGACTATGGCTACACCTTC
NA,TRBJ1-1,many,TRBV6-1,CASKRARKNTEAFF,TGTGCCAGCAAGAGGGCACGGAAGAACACTGAAGCTTTCTTT
TRBD1,TRBJ1-2,NA,TRBV20-1,CSAVAGTGVYGYTF,TGCAGTGCTGTTGCCGGGACAGGGGTTTATGGCTACACCTTC
NA,TRBJ1-1,many,TRBV12-3/TRBV12-4,CASSLSGSTHTEAFF,TGTGCCAGCAGTCTGTCGGGGTCGACGCACACTGAAGCTTTCTTT
NA,TRBJ1-1,many,TRBV12-3/TRBV12-4,CASTPRTGSEAFF,TGTGCCAGCACCCCCCGGACGGGATCTGAAGCTTTCTTT
TRBD1,TRBJ1-5,many,TRBV27,CASSPRSGTGGFGQPQHF,TGTGCCAGCAGTCCAAGATCCGGGACAGGGGGCTTTGGGCAGCCCCAGCATTTT
TRBD1,TRBJ1-2,many,TRBV12-3/TRBV12-4,CASSPGTGGPTLYGYTF,TGTGCCAGCAGCCCCGGGACAGGGGGCCCAACCCTCTATGGCTACACCTTC
NA,TRBJ2-7,many,TRBV5-1,CASRGSVAVSSYEQYF,TGCGCCAGCAGGGGGTCGGTAGCGGTCAGCTCCTACGAGCAGTACTTC
TRBD1,TRBJ2-7,many,TRBV5-1,CASSWRQGLDEQYF,TGCGCCAGCAGCTGGCGACAGGGTTTGGACGAGCAGTACTTC
NA,TRBJ1-6,NA,TRBV20-1,CSAYWDGNSPLHF,TGCAGTGCTTACTGGGACGGGAACTCACCCCTCCACTTT
NA,TRBJ1-2,NA,TRBV6-9,CASSSQEDLYGYTF,TGTGCCAGCAGTTCCCAAGAGGACTTATATGGCTACACCTTC
TRBD1,TRBJ2-7,few,TRBV5-4,CASSITGGPPGEQYF,TGTGCCAGCAGCATCACAGGGGGTCCTCCGGGTGAGCAGTACTTC
TRBD2,TRBJ2-1,NA,TRBV20-1,CSARASGESYNEQFF,TGCAGTGCTAGAGCTAGCGGGGAATCCTACAATGAGCAGTTCTTC
TRBD1,TRBJ2-7,NA,TRBV7-2,CASSSWGDRPPYEQYF,TGTGCCAGCAGCTCCTGGGGGGACAGGCCCCCTTACGAGCAGTACTTC
NA,TRBJ2-3,NA,TRBV19,CASSIRAADTDTQYF,TGTGCCAGTAGTATCAGAGCGGCGGACACAGATACGCAGTATTTT
NA,TRBJ1-5,few,TRBV18,CASSPQRSNQPQHF,TGTGCCAGCTCACCACAACGCAGCAATCAGCCCCAGCATTTT
NA,TRBJ1-2,many,TRBV11-2,CASSTTVIYGYTF,TGTGCCAGCAGCACGACGGTGATCTATGGCTACACCTTC
TRBD1,TRBJ2-5,many,TRBV24-1,CATSPGTGFVVQETQYF,TGTGCCACCAGTCCCGGGACAGGGTTTGTCGTCCAAGAGACCCAGTACTTC
TRBD1,TRBJ2-2,many,TRBV11-2,CASSEIRGRMGELFF,TGTGCCAGCAGCGAGATCAGGGGGCGAATGGGGGAGCTGTTTTTT
TRBD2,TRBJ2-1,many,TRBV28,CASSFPGLASRGYNEQFF,TGTGCCAGTTCCTTTCCGGGACTAGCGTCTCGCGGCTACAATGAGCAGTTCTTC
TRBD1,TRBJ2-7,many,TRBV7-9,CASSSLVQGAYEQYF,TGTGCCAGCAGCTCCCTGGTGCAGGGGGCCTACGAGCAGTACTTC
NA,TRBJ1-1,NA,TRBV4-1,CASSLEGGGNTEAFF,TGCGCCAGCAGCCTAGAGGGCGGGGGGAACACTGAAGCTTTCTTT
NA,TRBJ1-1,many,TRBV2,CASSADSLLEAFF,TGTGCCAGCAGTGCGGACAGCTTACTTGAAGCTTTCTTT
NA,TRBJ1-2,few,TRBV2,CASSPTWGGNYGYTF,TGTGCCAGCTCCCCCACTTGGGGGGGCAACTATGGCTACACCTTC
NA,TRBJ2-7,NA,TRBV4-1,CASSQGLGDEQYF,TGCGCCAGCAGCCAAGGACTCGGGGACGAGCAGTACTTC
NA,TRBJ2-7,many,TRBV27,CASNRLGVGVNEQYF,TGTGCCAGCAACCGGCTAGGGGTCGGGGTAAACGAGCAGTACTTC
NA,TRBJ2-5,NA,TRBV2,CAIIGQSQETQYF,TGTGCCATAATCGGGCAGAGCCAAGAGACCCAGTACTTC
NA,TRBJ2-7,many,TRBV2,CASSLGPGGAYEQYF,TGTGCCAGCAGCTTAGGGCCAGGCGGGGCCTACGAGCAGTACTTC
NA,TRBJ2-7,NA,TRBV4-1,CASSQVDSAGTRSSYEQYF,TGCGCCAGCAGCCAAGTGGATTCGGCAGGGACAAGGAGCTCCTACGAGCAGTACTTC
TRBD1,TRBJ2-5,NA,TRBV20-1,CSAGLPGQGQETQYF,TGCAGTGCTGGCTTACCGGGACAGGGACAAGAGACCCAGTACTTC
TRBD1,TRBJ2-5,many,TRBV28,CASSRPRDRVVQETQYF,TGTGCCAGCAGCCGTCCTCGAGACAGGGTTGTCCAAGAGACCCAGTACTTC
NA,TRBJ2-5,many,TRBV7-9,CASSPAGAETQYF,TGTGCCAGCAGCCCAGCTGGGGCGGAGACCCAGTACTTC
TRBD1,TRBJ1-5,many,TRBV20-1,CSARHIQGAGNQPQHF,TGCAGTGCGCGGCATATACAGGGGGCGGGCAATCAGCCCCAGCATTTT
TRBD1,TRBJ2-1,NA,TRBV18,CASSPVGQKEQFF,TGTGCCAGCTCACCAGTGGGACAGAAAGAGCAGTTCTTC
NA,TRBJ2-1,NA,TRBV24-1,CATSESRGRFNEQFF,TGTGCCACCAGTGAGTCCAGGGGCCGGTTCAATGAGCAGTTCTTC
TRBD2,TRBJ2-7,many,TRBV7-2,CAIQQAGFSYEQYF,TGTGCCATCCAACAAGCGGGATTTTCCTACGAGCAGTACTTC
NA,TRBJ2-5,NA,TRBV20-1,CSANKVAFQETQYF,TGCAGTGCTAACAAGGTAGCGTTCCAAGAGACCCAGTACTTC